This is a list of T cell receptor beta chains from one sample in a study of blood T cell repertoires in COVID-19. TCRdb's table, derived via immunoSEQ multiplex PCR, lists solely in-frame clones and lacks some. The sample consists of roughly 79,000 clones, less than 90% of them appearing once. Input material: peripheral blood. The receptors come from a man between 50 and 59 years old with acute or convalescent COVID-19. Each CDR3 is given with its conserved first and last residue. Fields, in order: J gene, V gene, D gene, clone size, CDR3 protein, CDR3 DNA. D genes are given only for firm matches. Clone size, where shown, is once, few, many, or a class for clones that have expanded.

j_call: TRBJ1-2; v_call: TRBV6-5; d_call: TRBD1; clone_size: .; cdr3_aa: CASSYFSGTDGYTF; cdr3_nt: TGTGCCAGCAGTTACTTCTCCGGGACAGATGGCTACACCTTC
j_call: TRBJ2-1; v_call: TRBV4-3; d_call: TRBD2; clone_size: .; cdr3_aa: CASSQEVGLAGGRHEQFF; cdr3_nt: TGCGCCAGCAGCCAAGAAGTTGGGCTAGCGGGGGGGAGGCATGAGCAGTTCTTC
j_call: TRBJ1-6; v_call: TRBV12-3/TRBV12-4; d_call: .; clone_size: once; cdr3_aa: CASSLGQISPLHF; cdr3_nt: TGTGCCAGCAGCCTCGGACAGATTTCACCCCTCCACTTT
j_call: TRBJ2-3; v_call: TRBV20-1; d_call: TRBD2; clone_size: .; cdr3_aa: CSAVREVTQYF; cdr3_nt: TGCAGTGCTGTCCGGGAGGTTACGCAGTATTTT
j_call: TRBJ2-7; v_call: TRBV28; d_call: TRBD1; clone_size: .; cdr3_aa: CASSPPGQTYEQYF; cdr3_nt: TGTGCCAGCAGCCCCCCGGGACAGACCTACGAGCAGTACTTC
j_call: TRBJ1-5; v_call: TRBV4-3; d_call: .; clone_size: once; cdr3_aa: CASSQDVTVNQPQHF; cdr3_nt: TGCGCCAGCAGCCAAGATGTGACAGTCAATCAGCCCCAGCATTTT
j_call: TRBJ2-1; v_call: TRBV7-9; d_call: .; clone_size: .; cdr3_aa: CASSFPGYNEQFF; cdr3_nt: TGTGCCAGCAGCTTCCCGGGGTACAATGAGCAGTTCTTC
j_call: TRBJ1-1; v_call: TRBV7-4; d_call: TRBD1; clone_size: few; cdr3_aa: CASSFRDRANNTEAFF; cdr3_nt: TGTGCCAGCAGCTTCCGGGACAGAGCTAATAACACTGAAGCTTTCTTT
j_call: TRBJ1-5; v_call: TRBV19; d_call: TRBD1; clone_size: .; cdr3_aa: CASSSTGDQPQHF; cdr3_nt: TGTGCCAGTAGTAGTACAGGGGATCAGCCCCAGCATTTT
j_call: TRBJ2-1; v_call: TRBV5-1; d_call: .; clone_size: .; cdr3_aa: CASSPSWSYNEQFF; cdr3_nt: TGCGCCAGCAGCCCTAGCTGGTCCTACAATGAGCAGTTCTTC
j_call: TRBJ2-1; v_call: TRBV11-3; d_call: .; clone_size: .; cdr3_aa: CASSYGGAVRDEQFF; cdr3_nt: TGTGCCAGCAGTTATGGGGGGGCAGTGAGGGATGAGCAGTTCTTC
j_call: TRBJ1-1; v_call: TRBV7-9; d_call: .; clone_size: .; cdr3_aa: CASSLQGMNTEAFF; cdr3_nt: TGTGCCAGCAGCCTACAGGGTATGAACACTGAAGCTTTCTTT
j_call: TRBJ1-1; v_call: TRBV6-2/TRBV6-3; d_call: .; clone_size: .; cdr3_aa: CASSYVQGYSEAFF; cdr3_nt: TGTGCCAGCAGTTACGTGCAGGGTTATTCTGAAGCTTTCTTT
j_call: TRBJ1-6; v_call: TRBV27; d_call: .; clone_size: .; cdr3_aa: CASSLSLQNNSPLHF; cdr3_nt: TGTGCCAGCAGTTTATCGCTACAGAATAATTCACCCCTCCACTTT
j_call: TRBJ1-5; v_call: TRBV6-5; d_call: TRBD1; clone_size: .; cdr3_aa: CASSYQGDSQPQHF; cdr3_nt: TGTGCCAGCAGTTACCAGGGGGACAGTCAGCCCCAGCATTTT
j_call: TRBJ1-3; v_call: TRBV5-1; d_call: .; clone_size: .; cdr3_aa: CASSLMGRMGNTIYF; cdr3_nt: TGCGCCAGCAGCTTGATGGGCAGGATGGGAAACACCATATATTTT
j_call: TRBJ2-1; v_call: TRBV7-2; d_call: .; clone_size: .; cdr3_aa: CASSPTGGLNYNEQFF; cdr3_nt: TGTGCCAGCAGCCCCACTGGAGGGCTGAACTACAATGAGCAGTTCTTC
j_call: TRBJ1-1; v_call: TRBV27; d_call: .; clone_size: .; cdr3_aa: CASSRTEYTEAFF; cdr3_nt: TGTGCCAGCAGCCGCACAGAATACACTGAAGCTTTCTTT